What follows are 18 T cell receptor beta chains derived from one specimen sequenced in a study of T cell changes during pregnancy in multiple sclerosis. Profiling relied on immunoSEQ multiplex PCR, and the TCRdb table lists in-frame clones only, not all of them. Of approximately 70,000 clones in the sample, roughly 94% were seen once. This specimen consisted of peripheral blood, obtained in the second trimester of pregnancy. The receptors originated from a female donor in good health, enrolled as a control in a pregnancy study.

The chain couples TRBV4-1 to TRBJ2-7; tentative D call: TRBD1 (6 bases). The CDR3 has 14 amino acids. Germline V gene lookup returns CDR1 MGHRA and CDR2 YSYEKL. Deletions cut 6 bases from V and 6 bases from J, with 18 bases between. The CDR3 DNA is TGCGCCAGCAGTTTTAACAGGGCAAGCGGCGAGCAGTACTTC. Translation gives CASSFNRASGEQYF.

The rearrangement joins TRBV19 to TRBJ1-1; TRBD1 is a possible D gene (5 bases). Trimming removed 7 bases from V and 4 bases from J, with 16 bases in between. Germline CDR1 reads LNHDA; CDR2 reads SQIVND (reference sequence). CDR3 length: 14 amino acids. Here the CDR3 reads CASKGRGIPTEAFF. The CDR3, as DNA: TGTGCCAGTAAGGGAAGGGGTATTCCCACTGAAGCTTTCTTT.

V usage is TRBV29-1 and J usage is TRBJ2-1; 11 bases align to TRBD1. There are 14 residues in the CDR3. Germline lookup yields CDR1 SQVTM and CDR2 ANQGSEA. Trimming at V came to 4 bases and at J to 6 bases, leaving 5 bases not matched to a gene. In DNA, the CDR3 is TGCAGCGTTGCGGGACAGGGGGGGGCCAATGAGCAGTTCTTC. Protein sequence: CSVAGQGGANEQFF.

CDR3 loop: CASSETQGGAGELFF. CDR3 DNA: TGTGCCAGCAGTGAAACACAGGGAGGGGCCGGGGAGCTGTTTTTT. The V gene is TRBV2, the J gene TRBJ2-2; the D gene is possibly TRBD2 (7 bases). Germline lookup yields CDR1 SNHLY and CDR2 FYNNEI. Trimming shortened V by 2 bases and J by 6 bases, and 13 bases separated the two germline ends. The CDR3 spans 15 residues.

The chain uses TRBV5-1 and TRBJ2-3, with 9 bases lining up with TRBD1. From germline, CDR1 is SGHRS and CDR2 YFSETQ. V gave up 4 bases and J gave up 2 bases; unmatched junction bases: 5. The CDR3 runs to 15 residues. The CDR3 DNA reads as TGCGCCAGCAGCCAGGACAGGGGAAACACAGATACGCAGTATTTT. Protein product: CASSQDRGNTDTQYF.

The chain recombines TRBV9 with TRBJ1-2, with D possibly TRBD1 on 5 matching bases. The CDR3 runs to 15 residues. Trimming stripped 0 bases from V and 4 bases from J, with 13 bases between. Per germline, CDR1 SGDLS and CDR2 YYNGEE. The CDR3 bases are TGTGCCAGCAGCGTAGTGGAGGGTAGGGGCTATGGCTACACCTTC. Its translation is CASSVVEGRGYGYTF.

This chain joins TRBV7-9 and TRBJ1-2; 7 bases are a match to TRBD1. Germline loops: CDR1 SEHNR, CDR2 FQNEAQ (reference sequence). This CDR3 is built from 14 residues. Unmatched junction bases numbered 4, after V lost 5 bases and J lost 1 base. The CDR3 coding sequence is TGTGCCAGCAGCCCCGGGACAGTTAACTATGGCTACACCTTC. Its protein product is CASSPGTVNYGYTF.

The gene calls are TRBV18 and TRBJ2-3, with TRBD2 matching 8 bases. This CDR3 is 15 amino acids long. Germline CDR1 and CDR2: KGHSH and LQKENI. Trimming removed 3 bases from V and 1 base from J; junction bases left unmatched: 3. CDR3 DNA: TGTGCCAGCTCACCTAGCGGGATCGGCACAGATACGCAGTATTTT. It specifies CASSPSGIGTDTQYF.

The chain couples TRBV5-1 to TRBJ2-1, with 8 bases lining up with TRBD1. Germline V gene lookup returns CDR1 SGHRS and CDR2 YFSETQ. The V gene end was trimmed by 3 bases and the J gene end by 4 bases; junction bases not matched to a gene: 12. CDR3 length equals 17 residues. The CDR3 nucleotides are TGCGCCAGCAGCTACACTTTCCGGGACAGGCTGTACAATGAGCAGTTCTTC. Protein product: CASSYTFRDRLYNEQFF.

The V and J genes are TRBV28 and TRBJ1-1, with a weak D call TRBD1 (5 bases). CDR3 length: 14 amino acids. Looked up from germline, CDR1 is MDHEN and CDR2 is SYDVKM. V was shortened by 2 bases and J by 4 bases, with 11 bases between the two germline ends. This CDR3 reads CASSLMQGSTEAFF. The CDR3 coding sequence is TGTGCCAGCAGTTTAATGCAGGGTAGCACTGAAGCTTTCTTT.

CDR3 sequence reads: CASSPPGRTDTQYF. The DNA of the CDR3 is TGTGCCAGCAGCCCCCCGGGTAGGACAGATACGCAGTATTTT. The chain has TRBV28 and TRBJ2-3; D is uncertain. Germline assignment: CDR1 MDHEN and CDR2 SYDVKM. V gave up 6 bases and J gave up 3 bases, with 13 bases separating them. CDR3 length: 14 amino acids.

The genes are TRBV2 and TRBJ1-5; 8 bases are shared with TRBD1. This CDR3 is built from 14 residues. CDR1 is SNHLY, CDR2 FYNNEI, per germline. After removal of 6 bases from V and 7 bases from J, the junction contained 8 bases not matched to a gene. CDR3 coding DNA: TGTGCCAGCAGGGCACAGGGGGTTCGGCAGCCCCAGCATTTT. The encoded protein is CASRAQGVRQPQHF.

The rearrangement uses TRBV27 and TRBJ1-5, with D maybe TRBD1 (5 bases). The V end lost 2 bases, the J end lost 4 bases, and 12 bases lay between the germline ends. In germline, CDR1 is MNHEY, CDR2 SMNVEV (reference sequence). The CDR3 consists of 15 residues. The CDR3 DNA reads TGTGCCAGCAGTTTACGGGGGAGCGGGAATCAGCCCCAGCATTTT. Translation: CASSLRGSGNQPQHF.

This chain joins TRBV4-2 and TRBJ2-1; maybe TRBD2 (6 bases). V was trimmed by 4 bases and J by 12 bases, leaving 19 bases between them. Germline V gene lookup returns CDR1 LGHNA and CDR2 YNFKEQ. This CDR3 has 14 amino acids. CDR3 DNA: TGTGCCAGCAGCCCCCCCGACGACACCGGGGGGCAGTTCTTC. It translates to CASSPPDDTGGQFF.

This clone was seen just once. The chain combines TRBV27 with TRBJ2-1; D gene ambiguous. Trimming took 0 bases from V and 10 from J, leaving 10 bases between them. This CDR3 has 13 amino acids. Germline-derived CDR1 and CDR2 are MNHEY and SMNVEV (reference sequence). The CDR3 loop reads CASSLSRRGEQFF. Here the CDR3 DNA reads TGTGCCAGCAGTTTATCGAGGAGAGGCGAGCAGTTCTTC.

This clone was seen a single time. The CDR3: CASSSFSGQKGEQFF. DNA for the CDR3: TGTGCCAGCAGCTCTTTCTCGGGACAGAAGGGTGAGCAGTTCTTC. This chain connects TRBV7-9 to TRBJ2-1; 7 bases agree with TRBD1. CDR3 length: 15 residues. The V segment lost 4 bases and the J segment 9 bases; nucleotides outside the gene matches: 12. Germline loops: CDR1 SEHNR, CDR2 FQNEAQ (reference sequence).

Details on this clone: The sample holds other DNA sequences that translate to the same CDR3. The rearrangement joins TRBV19 to TRBJ1-1; D perhaps matches TRBD1 (5 bases). V was shortened by 6 bases and J by 7 bases, with 9 bases between the two germline ends. The CDR3 sequence is 11 residues long. The germline V gene has CDR1 LNHDA and CDR2 SQIVND (reference sequence). CDR3 sequence: CASRRDSEAFF. CDR3 DNA: TGTGCCAGTAGAAGAGACAGTGAAGCTTTCTTT.

The J gene is TRBJ1-1, the V gene TRBV14; tentatively, D is TRBD1 (6 bases). This CDR3 contains 15 residues. V lost 1 base and J lost 1, with 10 bases in between. Germline V gene sequence: CDR1 SGHDN, CDR2 FVKESK. Written as DNA, the CDR3 is TGTGCCAGCAGCCAAGGGGGGGGCAGGAACACTGAAGCTTTCTTT. This codes for CASSQGGGRNTEAFF.